This TCR beta chain was observed in a study of vaccination and CD4 T cells after COVID-19. Study-wide background: At a median around 100 days (range 35 to 161) after diagnosis, post-COVID samples were drawn. A CEFX pool, an HIV-1 Nef pool, or no peptide went to control cultures. The stimulus for the cells was overlapping spike peptides derived from SARS-CoV-2, HCoV-NL63, HCoV-OC43 and HCoV-229E.

A word on this clonotype: Its antigen is not known.

Oncomine TCR Beta short-read sequencing was applied to DNA from cultured CD4+ T cells. Extraction of genomic DNA was performed on cultured CD4+ T cells. TCRdb reprocessed the PCR reads via MiXCR and lists one record per CDR3 protein. The sample lists about 9,600 distinct CDR3 sequences; about 37% were seen once. Indicated treatment: approximately 11-day PBMC culture with coronavirus spike peptide pools or control peptides (ViraFEST assay). Samples of CD4+ T cells were obtained from the unexposed donor before the COVID-19 pandemic (2011-2018). The CDR3 is made up of 13 amino acids. V was shortened by 2 bases and J by 5 bases, with 10 bases between the two germline ends. Looked up from germline, CDR1 is SGHRS and CDR2 is YFSETQ.

The sequence was collected from a human donor in good health. The V and J genes are TRBV5-1 and TRBJ2-5, with D perhaps matching TRBD1 or TRBD2 (5 bases each). The specimen sequenced was CD4+ T cells from blood, cultured in vitro. CDR3 protein: CASSLGELETQYF. CDR3 nucleotide sequence: TGCGCCAGCAGCTTAGGGGAGCTTGAGACCCAGTACTTC.